A selection of T cell receptor beta chains follows, all from one sample in a study of blood T cell repertoires in COVID-19. The data were produced by immunoSEQ multiplex PCR, yet TCRdb's version contains in-frame clones alone and is incomplete. Of about 160,000 clones listed, 80% were seen once; the top ten hold about 3.4%. Sequencing was performed on PBMCs or T cells enriched from blood (not recorded which). The receptor source for this set is a woman in her sixties or seventies who had recovered from COVID-19. The conserved cysteine and the conserved F or W are not part of the CDR3 here.

v_call cdr3_aa
TRBV30 AWRLAGRADTQY
TRBV30 AWRGTGGFTEAF
TRBV6-4 ASSSQGGQPQH
TRBV5-5 ASSLEPRGRDEKLF
TRBV7-2 ASSLTGYEQY
TRBV7-2 ASSLEVAGGNEQF
TRBV30 AWEAVEQF
TRBV5-1 ASSPRPSGGTDTQY
TRBV5-4 ASSRQGNIQETQY
TRBV5-1 ASSFGTGPNYGYT
TRBV5-1 ASSPGGGGTEAF
TRBV6-6 ASSYSLGQGYGYT
TRBV5-6 ASSLGTGAYGYT
TRBV3-1/TRBV3-2 ASQRVGGAAEETQY
TRBV7-2 ASSLYFGRGTDTEAF
TRBV9 ASSVGVSTDTQY
TRBV30 AWSPSGTRSLREQY
TRBV9 ASSPFSGDTQY
TRBV4-2 ASSQDLTGNGYT
TRBV7-2 ASSLTGGVTEAF
TRBV19 ASSVTGWYQETQY
TRBV4-1 ASSQFPQGRSYEQY
TRBV7-2 ASSSANTGELF
TRBV3-1/TRBV3-2 ASSPFRGNTGELF
TRBV7-9 ASSLTGASEAF
TRBV6-1 ASSDRGAFSYEQY
TRBV9 ASSVDPAYEQY